The 2 T cell receptor beta chains reported below all come from one sample, sequenced in a study of beta chain features in type 1 diabetes. Study-wide results and limits: A moderate, significant TCRB CDR3 shortening appeared in type 1 diabetes across four CD4+ subsets.

These receptors' targets are unknown. Sequencing targeted expressed TCRB transcripts, as all isolated RNA had been reverse transcribed. Method: immunoSEQ multiplex PCR; TCRdb's copy keeps in-frame clones and lacks some. Here the sample spans about 240,000 clones, approximately 14% being singletons. The sample taken for sequencing was naive CD4+ T cells from blood. These receptors originate from a man in his thirties or forties with type 1 diabetes.

The J gene is TRBJ1-2, the V gene TRBV30; TRBD1 agrees at 7 bases. From germline, CDR1 is GTSNPN and CDR2 SVGIG (reference sequence). After removal of 2 bases from V and 3 bases from J, the junction contained 0 bases not matched to a gene. This CDR3 comprises 12 residues. The CDR3 reads CAWSQGDYGYTF. DNA of the CDR3: TGTGCCTGGAGTCAGGGGGACTATGGCTACACCTTC.

The chain links TRBV15 to TRBJ1-2; D perhaps matches TRBD1 (6 bases). Trimming took 0 bases from V and 3 from J, leaving 14 bases between them. Per germline, CDR1 LNHNV and CDR2 YYDKDF (reference sequence). The CDR3 spans 16 residues. CDR3 loop: CATSRDRQARDYGYTF. DNA of the CDR3: TGTGCCACCAGCAGAGACCGACAGGCCCGGGACTATGGCTACACCTTC.